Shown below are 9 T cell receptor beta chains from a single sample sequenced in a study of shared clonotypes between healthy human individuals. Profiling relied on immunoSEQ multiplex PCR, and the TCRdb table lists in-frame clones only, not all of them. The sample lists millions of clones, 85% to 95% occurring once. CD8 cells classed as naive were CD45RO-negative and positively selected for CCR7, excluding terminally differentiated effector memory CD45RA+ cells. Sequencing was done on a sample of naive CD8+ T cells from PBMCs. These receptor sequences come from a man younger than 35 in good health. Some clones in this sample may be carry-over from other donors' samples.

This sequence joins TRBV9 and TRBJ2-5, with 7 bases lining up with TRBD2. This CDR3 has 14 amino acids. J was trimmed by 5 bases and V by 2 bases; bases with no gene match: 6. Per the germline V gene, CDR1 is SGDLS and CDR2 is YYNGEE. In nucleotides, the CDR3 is TGTGCCAGCAGCGTCTGGACTAGGGTTGAGACCCAGTACTTC. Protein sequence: CASSVWTRVETQYF.

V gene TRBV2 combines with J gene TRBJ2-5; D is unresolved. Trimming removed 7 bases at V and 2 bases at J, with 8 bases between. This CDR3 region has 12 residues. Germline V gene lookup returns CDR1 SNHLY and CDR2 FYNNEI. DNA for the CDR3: TGTGCCAGCACGACCGTACAAGAGACCCAGTACTTC. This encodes CASTTVQETQYF.

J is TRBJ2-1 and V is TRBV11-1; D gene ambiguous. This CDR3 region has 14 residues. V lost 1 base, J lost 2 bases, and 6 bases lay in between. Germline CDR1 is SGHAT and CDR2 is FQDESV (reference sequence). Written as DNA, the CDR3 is TGTGCCAGCAGCTTAGTGGCAGCCTACAATGAGCAGTTCTTC. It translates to CASSLVAAYNEQFF. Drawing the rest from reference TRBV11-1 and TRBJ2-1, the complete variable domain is EAEVAQSPRYKITEKSQAVAFWCDPISGHATLYWYRQILGQGPELLVQFQDESVVDDSQLPKDRFSAERLKGVDSTLKIQPAELGDSAMYLCASSLVAAYNEQFFGPGTRLTVL.

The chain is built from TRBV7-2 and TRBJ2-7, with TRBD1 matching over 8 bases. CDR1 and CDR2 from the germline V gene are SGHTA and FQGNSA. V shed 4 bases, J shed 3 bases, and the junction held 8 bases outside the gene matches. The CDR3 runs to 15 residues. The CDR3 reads CASSSDRGWVYEQYF. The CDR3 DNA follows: TGTGCCAGCAGCTCCGACAGGGGTTGGGTCTACGAGCAGTACTTC.

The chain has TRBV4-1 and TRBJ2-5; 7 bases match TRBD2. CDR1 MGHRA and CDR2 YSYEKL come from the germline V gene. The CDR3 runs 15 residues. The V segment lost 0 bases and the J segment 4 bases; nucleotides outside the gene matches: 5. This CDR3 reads CASSQDPGRAETQYF. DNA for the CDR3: TGCGCCAGCAGCCAAGATCCGGGGAGGGCAGAGACCCAGTACTTC.

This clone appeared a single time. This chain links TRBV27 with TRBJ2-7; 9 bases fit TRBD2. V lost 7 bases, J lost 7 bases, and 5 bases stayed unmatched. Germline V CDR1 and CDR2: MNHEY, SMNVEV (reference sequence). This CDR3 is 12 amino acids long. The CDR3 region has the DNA TGTGCCAGCACTAGCGGGAACCTTGAGCAGTACTTC. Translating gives CASTSGNLEQYF.

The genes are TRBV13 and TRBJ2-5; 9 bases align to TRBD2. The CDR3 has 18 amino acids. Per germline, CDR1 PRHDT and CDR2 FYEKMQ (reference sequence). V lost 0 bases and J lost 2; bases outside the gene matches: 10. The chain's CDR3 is CASSLGLGGGRAQETQYF. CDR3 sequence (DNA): TGTGCCAGCAGCTTAGGCCTTGGTGGCGGGAGGGCACAAGAGACCCAGTACTTC.

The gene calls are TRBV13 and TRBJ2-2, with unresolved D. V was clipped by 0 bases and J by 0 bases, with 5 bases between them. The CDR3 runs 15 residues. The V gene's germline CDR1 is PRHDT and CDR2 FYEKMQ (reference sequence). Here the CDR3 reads CASSLGLANTGELFF. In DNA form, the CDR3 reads TGTGCCAGCAGCTTAGGCCTTGCGAACACCGGGGAGCTGTTTTTT.

The CDR3 nucleotides read TGTGCCAGCAGCACGGGGAACACTGAAGCTTTCTTT. This translates into CASSTGNTEAFF. This rearrangement joins TRBV9 to TRBJ1-1; D remains ambiguous. V dropped 4 bases and J dropped 1 base, with 5 bases sitting between them. This CDR3 is 12 amino acids long. Germline CDR1 reads SGDLS; CDR2 reads YYNGEE.